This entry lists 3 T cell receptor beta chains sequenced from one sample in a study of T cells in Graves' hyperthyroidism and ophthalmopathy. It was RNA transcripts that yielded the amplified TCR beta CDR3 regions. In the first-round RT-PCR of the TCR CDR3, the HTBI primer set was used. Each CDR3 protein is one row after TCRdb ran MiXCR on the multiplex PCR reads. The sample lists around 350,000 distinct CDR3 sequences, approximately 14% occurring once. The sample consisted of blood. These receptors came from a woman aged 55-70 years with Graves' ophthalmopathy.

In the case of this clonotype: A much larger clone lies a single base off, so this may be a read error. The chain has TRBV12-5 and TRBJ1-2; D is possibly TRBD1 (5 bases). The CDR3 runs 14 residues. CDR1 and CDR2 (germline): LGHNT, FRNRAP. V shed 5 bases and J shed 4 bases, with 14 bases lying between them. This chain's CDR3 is CASGPMGRTYGYTF. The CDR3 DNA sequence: TGTGCTAGTGGTCCCATGGGACGGACCTATGGCTACACCTTC.

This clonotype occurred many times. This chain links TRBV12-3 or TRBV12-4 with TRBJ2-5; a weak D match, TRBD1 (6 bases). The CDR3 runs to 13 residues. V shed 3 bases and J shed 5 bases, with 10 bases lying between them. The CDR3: CASSFARGETQYF. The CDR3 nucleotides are TGTGCCAGCAGTTTTGCCAGGGGTGAGACCCAGTACTTC.

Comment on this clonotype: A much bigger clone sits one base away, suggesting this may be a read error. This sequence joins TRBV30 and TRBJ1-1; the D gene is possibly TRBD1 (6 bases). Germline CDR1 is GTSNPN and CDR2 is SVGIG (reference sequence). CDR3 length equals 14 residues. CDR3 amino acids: CAWSPDRRGTGAFF. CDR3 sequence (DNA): TGTGCCTGGAGTCCCGACAGGCGGGGCACTGGAGCTTTCTTT.